Below are 20 T cell receptor beta chains sequenced from a single sample in a study of CD8 T cells in ankylosing spondylitis. Whole-study results and caveats: Seven or eight highly homologous variants formed a TCR beta motif that appeared characteristic of ankylosing spondylitis blood.

Their antigens remain unidentified. TCRdb re-derived calls from the 5' RACE reads in MiXCR, one entry per CDR3 protein. The table records fewer than 550,000 distinct CDR3 sequences, roughly 5% of them present only once. Sample: blood, either unsorted or a sorted T cell fraction (not recorded which). The receptors here all came from a male donor with ankylosing spondylitis.

Many counts were recorded for this clonotype. V and J are TRBV29-1 and TRBJ1-2; D perhaps matches TRBD1 (5 bases). Germline V gene sequence: CDR1 SQVTM, CDR2 ANQGSEA. This CDR3 has 12 amino acids. V dropped 3 bases and J dropped 7 bases, with 12 bases sitting between them. In DNA, the CDR3 is TGCAGCGTTGATCGCAGGGCTAGTGGCTACACCTTC. Amino acids: CSVDRRASGYTF.

This clonotype was seen at least ten times. The chain uses TRBV20-1 and TRBJ2-1; 10 nucleotides agree with TRBD2. V trimming: 0 bases; J trimming: 4 bases; junction bases outside the gene matches: 15. The CDR3 covers 19 residues. Looked up from germline, CDR1 is DFQATT and CDR2 is SNEGSKA (reference sequence). The CDR3 bases are TGCAGTGCTAGAGATGAAGGCCTAGCGGGGGCCCCACTTTACAATGAGCAGTTCTTC. Its protein product is CSARDEGLAGAPLYNEQFF.

There are many counts of this clonotype. CDR3 sequence (DNA): TGCAGTGCTAGAGATGGGGGGCTAGCGGGAGGGGGCGAGCAGTACTTC. This gives the protein CSARDGGLAGGGEQYF. The chain combines TRBV20-1 with TRBJ2-7, with 12 bases matching TRBD2. The trim removed 0 bases at V and 6 bases at J, leaving 9 bases unmatched. The CDR3 spans 16 residues. CDR1 is DFQATT, CDR2 SNEGSKA, per germline (reference sequence).

The chain has TRBV28 and TRBJ1-4; D is perhaps TRBD1 (6 bases). Germline V gene data show CDR1 as MDHEN and CDR2 as SYDVKM. V dropped 7 bases and J dropped 2 bases, with 17 bases sitting between them. The CDR3 spans 16 residues. The CDR3 loop is CASNVLRGPTNEKLFF. Here the CDR3 DNA reads TGTGCCAGCAACGTTCTCAGGGGCCCTACTAATGAAAAACTGTTTTTT.

The sample holds a few counts of this clonotype. This rearrangement joins TRBV20-1 to TRBJ2-1; weak D call: TRBD1 (5 bases). V gave up 6 bases and J gave up 5 bases, with 14 bases separating them. From germline, CDR1 is DFQATT and CDR2 SNEGSKA (reference sequence). The length of the CDR3 is 13 residues. The CDR3 spells CSALRVMHNEQFF. Written as DNA, the CDR3 is TGCAGTGCACTCAGGGTTATGCACAATGAGCAGTTCTTC.

This clonotype occurred a few times. The chain joins TRBV7-6 to TRBJ2-1; D is possibly TRBD1 (6 bases). Germline V gene data show CDR1 as SGHVS and CDR2 as FNYEAQ. CDR3 size: 14 residues. V lost 2 bases and J lost 7, with 12 bases in between. The CDR3 sequence is CASSLLGAGNEQFF. CDR3 coding DNA: TGTGCCAGCAGCTTATTGGGGGCAGGGAATGAGCAGTTCTTC.

As DNA, the CDR3 is TGTGCCATCAGTGGGCAGGGCCCTGATTCACCCCTCCACTTT. Its protein product is CAISGQGPDSPLHF. The rearrangement joins TRBV10-3 to TRBJ1-6; maybe TRBD1 (5 bases). V dropped 4 bases and J dropped 8 bases, with 12 bases sitting between them. In germline, CDR1 is ENHRY, CDR2 SYGVKD. The CDR3 is made up of 14 amino acids.

This clonotype came up many times. The J gene is TRBJ2-1, the V gene TRBV20-1; either TRBD1 or TRBD2 may fit D (5 bases each). The CDR3 is made up of 14 amino acids. The V end was cut by 4 bases, the J end by 4 bases, with 14 bases between. CDR1 DFQATT and CDR2 SNEGSKA come from the germline V gene (reference sequence). The CDR3 DNA sequence: TGCAGTGCTACCTGGGGACCCAGTTACAATGAGCAGTTCTTC. Translation gives CSATWGPSYNEQFF.

This clonotype was observed a few times. The chain links TRBV30 to TRBJ1-2; D is ambiguous. Germline CDR1 reads GTSNPN; CDR2 reads SVGIG (reference sequence). The CDR3 is 13 amino acids. V lost 4 bases to trimming and J lost 6 bases, with 15 bases between them. The CDR3 DNA sequence: TGTGCCTGGATTCCGCTGGGAGAGGATGGCTACACCTTC. Its protein is CAWIPLGEDGYTF.

This clonotype was seen ten or more times. The chain couples TRBV27 to TRBJ2-7; D remains unclear. V lost 5 bases and J 2 bases, leaving 13 bases between the germline ends. The CDR3 spans 14 residues. Germline lookup yields CDR1 MNHEY and CDR2 SMNVEV (reference sequence). This CDR3 reads CASSHGPIAYEQYF. The CDR3 bases are TGTGCCAGCAGTCATGGACCGATAGCCTACGAGCAGTACTTC.

This clonotype was observed a few times. V usage is TRBV2 and J usage is TRBJ2-1, with TRBD2 identical over 8 bases. From germline, CDR1 is SNHLY and CDR2 FYNNEI. With 3 bases clipped from V and 5 bases from J, the junction kept 6 bases outside the gene matches. The CDR3 is 15 amino acids. In DNA, the CDR3 is TGTGCCAGCAGTGATATCAGCGGGAGAAACAATGAGCAGTTCTTC. Translation gives CASSDISGRNNEQFF.

This clonotype was seen at least ten times. The chain joins TRBV6-5 to TRBJ1-2; D might be TRBD1 (6 bases). The germline gives CDR1 MNHEY, CDR2 SVGAGI. V was pared by 0 bases and J by 4 bases, with 12 bases between. This CDR3 comprises 15 residues. CDR3 sequence: CASSYSRGAGYGYTF. The CDR3 nucleotides read TGTGCCAGCAGTTACTCCAGGGGCGCGGGCTATGGCTACACCTTC.

This clonotype was counted ten times or more. This sequence joins TRBV6-2 or TRBV6-3 and TRBJ2-4; D is uncertain. With 2 bases removed from V and 0 bases from J, the gap between germline ends came to 17 bases. This CDR3 has 18 amino acids. Germline CDR1 and CDR2: MNHEY and SVGEGT. CDR3: CASSYDRSLHLAKNIQYF. CDR3 DNA: TGTGCCAGCAGTTACGACCGGAGTCTCCATCTAGCCAAAAACATTCAGTACTTC.

The sample holds many counts of this clonotype. V usage is TRBV5-1 and J usage is TRBJ2-3; no clear D gene. The V gene's germline CDR1 is SGHRS and CDR2 YFSETQ. There are 15 residues in the CDR3. V was shortened by 4 bases and J by 3 bases, with 15 bases between the two germline ends. CDR3 sequence: CASSHRRPKTDTQYF. CDR3 DNA sequence: TGCGCCAGCAGCCATCGAAGACCGAAGACAGATACGCAGTATTTT.

This clonotype has at least ten counts. The rearrangement uses TRBV5-1 and TRBJ2-3, with D hard to call. Germline V gene lookup returns CDR1 SGHRS and CDR2 YFSETQ. The CDR3 is 15 amino acids. Between the trimmed V and J ends, which lost 0 bases and 2 bases, there was a span of 10 bases. The CDR3 loop is CASSLGWVDTDTQYF. In DNA form, the CDR3 reads TGCGCCAGCAGCTTGGGATGGGTGGACACAGATACGCAGTATTTT. Based on the CDR3 plus reference TRBV5-1 and TRBJ2-3, the full variable domain is KAGVTQTPRYLIKTRGQQVTLSCSPISGHRSVSWYQQTPGQGLQFLFEYFSETQRNKGNFPGRFSGRQFSNSRSEMNVSTLELGDSALYLCASSLGWVDTDTQYFGPGTRLTVL.

This clonotype was recorded at least ten times. The V and J genes are TRBV5-5 and TRBJ1-1; a possible D gene is TRBD1 (6 bases). This CDR3 spans 17 amino acids. The V and J ends lost 3 bases and 5 bases respectively, with 23 bases between them. The germline CDR1 and CDR2 sequences are SGHKS and YYEKEE (reference sequence). The CDR3 is CASSSLIKALRGTEAFF. The CDR3 bases are TGTGCCAGCAGCTCCCTTATTAAGGCACTCAGGGGTACTGAAGCTTTCTTT.

This clonotype was seen many times. V is TRBV9 and J is TRBJ2-1; D perhaps matches TRBD1 (6 bases). Germline CDR1 is SGDLS and CDR2 is YYNGEE. The CDR3 contains 13 residues. V was trimmed by 3 bases and J by 5 bases, leaving 9 bases between them. The CDR3 nucleotides are TGTGCCAGCAGCGCAAGGACAGACAATGAGCAGTTCTTC. Amino acid sequence: CASSARTDNEQFF. Drawing the rest from reference TRBV9 and TRBJ2-1, the complete variable domain is DSGVTQTPKHLITATGQRVTLRCSPRSGDLSVYWYQQSLDQGLQFLIQYYNGEERAKGNILERFSAQQFPDLHSELNLSSLELGDSALYFCASSARTDNEQFFGPGTRLTVL.

This clonotype was found many times. The genes are TRBV20-1 and TRBJ1-2; no firm D call. CDR3 length: 10 residues. From germline, CDR1 is DFQATT and CDR2 SNEGSKA (reference sequence). The germline V and J ends were trimmed by 6 bases and 2 bases, with 4 bases remaining between them. This CDR3 reads CSATNYGYTF. The CDR3, as DNA: TGCAGTGCGACGAACTATGGCTACACCTTC.

This clonotype was detected a few times. This chain uses TRBV4-3 with TRBJ2-6, with D hard to call. The germline gives CDR1 LGHNA, CDR2 YSLEER. Trimming pared 0 bases from V and 0 bases from J, leaving 9 bases between. The CDR3 extends over 17 amino acids. The chain's CDR3 is CASSQDFKYSGANVLTF. DNA of the CDR3: TGCGCCAGCAGCCAAGACTTCAAATACTCTGGGGCCAACGTCCTGACTTTC.

This clonotype was seen many times. The chain employs TRBV27 and TRBJ2-3, with 9 bases identical to TRBD2. From germline, CDR1 is MNHEY and CDR2 SMNVEV (reference sequence). Trimming cost V 9 bases and J 0 bases; bases outside gene matches: 10. The CDR3 spans 16 residues. The DNA of the CDR3 is TGTGCCAGTGGGACTAGCTTATCCCCTAGCACAGATACGCAGTATTTT. Residues: CASGTSLSPSTDTQYF.